This T cell receptor (beta chain) was found in a study of T cell repertoires in cytomegalovirus infection (dated by TCRdb to 2018 to 2020). For the wider study: Recently identified HLA-C-restricted CMV epitopes, whose presentation resists viral immunomodulation, were targeted by peptide stimulations together with well-studied HLA-B-restricted epitopes. The HLA type of each donor mattered for the analysis, because public TCR beta signatures pointed to carriage of CMV infection along with the matching HLA type.

Interpreted using the paper, the treatment or condition label stands for: in vitro stimulation with specific CMV peptide epitopes to enrich CMV-specific T cells. With regard to this clonotype: This clone's antigen is unknown. Base qualities are not at hand, and no much larger clone is one base apart.

Findings and caveats that apply to the study as a whole: In the ex vivo response, HLA-C-restricted CMV-specific TCR beta clonotypes were dominant, and in two of eight donors the single most frequent clonotype came from this HLA-C-restricted group. In both this cohort and an independent cohort of several hundred donors, the cumulative frequency of public TCR beta family members distinguished carriers of CMV infection plus the relevant HLA type.

Spanning cysteine to phenylalanine, the CDR3 consists of 15 amino acids. CDR3 DNA only is kept here, 45 bases in frame from base 1. Trimming removed 3 bases from V and 2 bases from J; the gene matches leave 3 bases unexplained. The CDR1 and CDR2 encoded by the germline V gene are SGHTA and FQGNSA. These reads were obtained on an Illumina HiSeq 1500. TCRdb trimmed the raw reads at Q25, called clones with MiXCR and kept productive beta chains. Each entry is one CDR3 protein sequence, shown with its most common DNA and genes. This sample has approximately 590,000 distinct CDR3 sequences in its table, and about 39% of those were observed once. The ten largest clones add up to 40% to 60% of the sample.

This receptor was obtained from a human donor in good health (CMV status not recorded). Some clones in this sample may be carry-over from other donors' samples. The chain is made from TRBV7-2 and TRBJ1-5, with 8 middle bases fitting TRBD1. The sequencing used cultured PBMCs, collected from culture after CMV antigen stimulation. The CDR3 has the sequence CASSFDRGRNQPQHF. The nucleotides read TGTGCCAGCAGCTTTGACAGGGGTCGCAATCAGCCCCAGCATTTT. Extended through the reference TRBV7-2 and TRBJ1-5 proteins, this CDR3 yields the full variable domain: GAGVSQSPSNKVTEKGKDVELRCDPISGHTALYWYRQSLGQGLEFLIYFQGNSAPDKSGLPSDRFSAERTGGSVSTLTIQRTQQEDSAVYLCASSFDRGRNQPQHFGDGTRLSIL.